The text below deals with one TCR beta chain. No cognate antigen has been identified for it. Base quality data are lacking; no much larger clone is found one base away. Relative to germline, V is 1 base shorter and J is 3 bases shorter, with 7 bases between their ends. The germline V gene supplies CDR1 MDHEN and CDR2 SYDVKM. The CDR3 goes from the cysteine to the phenylalanine over 15 residues. Only the CDR3 portion is preserved as DNA: 45 bases, with reading frame beginning at the first base. Patients were selected on the basis of adequate residual fresh-frozen tumor tissue and more than two years of available survival data. Although molecular status otherwise differed among the glioblastoma patients, no patient had an isocitrate dehydrogenase mutation. PBMC were collected before vaccination, two weeks after the third vaccination, and at tumor progression when it occurred. Genomic DNA was extracted with the Qiagen DNeasy Blood extraction Kit.

These data originate in a study of glioma-infiltrating T cells after dendritic cell vaccination (dated by TCRdb to the mid-2010s). The study in broad terms: The cohort comprised roughly 15 glioblastoma patients from Phase I and II dendritic cell vaccination trials, 9 newly diagnosed and 6 with recurrent disease. Autologous tumor lysate-pulsed dendritic cell vaccination was administered to the patients between about 2003 and 2012. The vaccine was prepared from monocyte-derived dendritic cells that were cultured for more than six days with IL-4 and GM-CSF and then pulsed overnight with autologous tumor lysate. Each patient got three intradermal injections of the dendritic cell vaccine, spaced at biweekly intervals, in the arm below the axilla. Deep sequencing of TCR beta CDR3 regions was used to quantify tumor-infiltrating lymphocyte content and compare tumor and blood repertoires in dendritic cell-vaccinated glioblastoma patients. Survival after dendritic cell vaccination was correlated with TCR sequencing metrics, such as TIL content and the overlap between tumor and blood repertoires. What the research found in general, with its limitations: After dendritic cell vaccination, a higher estimated pretreatment TIL content predicted longer time to progression and overall survival. The response model built on TCR overlap across three groups was characterized as speculative, with prospective validation still needed. No direct relationship between TCR clonality and survival was found, suggesting that a diverse polyclonal response may matter. The cohort was small and heterogeneous, with few patients having full blood and tumor sets and even fewer initial-recurrent tumor pairs.

TCRB CDR3 regions were amplified from roughly 1.8 ug genomic DNA, or all available DNA if less, using the immunoSEQ assay. Multiplex PCR used 60 forward primers for TCR V beta segments and 13 reverse primers for J beta segments. Synthetic control templates were spiked into each sample at limiting dilution to estimate reads per starting template. The Illumina HiSeq System generated sequencing reads of 87 bp. In the paper's pipeline: To remove PCR and sequencing errors, closely related sequences were merged with a nearest neighbor algorithm. TCR overlap was measured as the percentage of unique tumor TCR beta sequences that were also present in the peripheral blood of the same patient. Drawn from immuneACCESS, this table holds only the in-frame rearrangements with V and J called that TCRdb kept. Clones are partly lost; checked studies trace under half to an unresolved V gene and leave the rest unexplained. V, J and clone size reflect that table, while D and trimming were determined from the DNA. The sample has about 92,000 clones on record, 85% to 90% of them singletons. Around 16% of the sample lies in the top ten.

The specimen was blood, collected before dendritic cell vaccination. The chain employs TRBV28 and TRBJ1-6; confidence is insufficient to name the D gene. The TCR sequence derives from a human donor with glioblastoma. CDR3 reads: CASSLSGFYNSPLHF. The DNA reads TGTGCCAGCAGTTTATCCGGGTTCTATAATTCACCCCTCCACTTT.